The subject of this entry is one T cell receptor (beta chain). Time point here: after dendritic cell vaccination, including at tumor progression/relapse. Before vaccination, two weeks after the third vaccination, and at progression, PBMC were collected. This sample was included in a study of glioma-infiltrating T cells after dendritic cell vaccination. Looking at the study overall: Treatment, given 2003 to 2012, was autologous tumor lysate-pulsed dendritic cell vaccination.

The germline V gene encodes CDR1 ENHRY and CDR2 SYGVKD. J gave up 5 bases and V 4 bases, and 5 bases lay outside the gene matches. The CDR3 totals 15 residues. Clones were read by immunoSEQ multiplex PCR, and TCRdb kept only the in-frame ones, dropping some. The data contain roughly 100,000 clones, 85% to 90% of them seen just once; the ten biggest clones take up approximately 2.7%. This TCR was recovered from a human donor with glioblastoma. Sample: blood, taken after dendritic cell vaccination. The chain links TRBV10-3 to TRBJ2-5, with 12 bases aligning to TRBD2. Here the CDR3 reads CAISASGGAGETQYF. The CDR3 nucleotides are TGTGCCATCAGTGCTAGCGGGGGGGCCGGGGAGACCCAGTACTTC.